These 2 T cell receptor beta chains were all obtained from the same sample, sequenced in a study of T cell repertoires in cytomegalovirus infection. TCRdb re-called the reads through MiXCR, storing one row per CDR3 protein. The sample consists of hundreds of thousands of distinct CDR3 sequences, about 24% of them appearing once. The sequencing sample was made of CD8+ T cells from PBMCs. All receptors come from a human donor in good health (CMV status not recorded). Some clones in this sample may be carry-over from other donors' samples.

The chain joins TRBV25-1 to TRBJ2-5; tentative D call: TRBD1 (6 bases). The ends were cut back, 10 bases at V and 3 bases at J, with 15 bases in the middle. Germline CDR1 reads MGHDK; CDR2 reads SYGVNS. CDR3 length: 13 amino acids. The CDR3: CATQGTFEETQYF. The CDR3, as DNA: TGTGCCACCCAAGGGACATTTGAAGAGACCCAGTACTTC.

The rearrangement joins TRBV19 to TRBJ2-1, with a weak D call TRBD2 (5 bases). The germline V gene has CDR1 LNHDA and CDR2 SQIVND (reference sequence). This CDR3 has 16 residues. V lost 2 bases and J lost 5, with 16 bases in between. The chain's CDR3 is CASSIRARGIHNEQFF. The CDR3 nucleotides read TGTGCCAGTAGTATAAGAGCTCGGGGAATCCACAATGAGCAGTTCTTC.